Given below is one T cell receptor (beta chain) in context. The sample comes from a study of blood T cell repertoires in COVID-19. Whole-study context: Italy, Spain and the United States were the sources of the convalescent and acute COVID-19 samples.

The protocol was immunoSEQ multiplex PCR, while the TCRdb copy is restricted to in-frame clones and leaves out a portion. The sample holds almost 500,000 clones; roughly nine tenths are singletons and the top ten take roughly 8%. The source of this sequence is a woman aged 60-75 years who had recovered from COVID-19. The specimen was PBMCs or T cells enriched from blood (not recorded which).

DNA of the CDR3: TGTGCCAGCAGGCAAGGAGGGTTGGGCAATCAGCCCCAGCATTTT. Translated, it gives CASRQGGLGNQPQHF. The genes are TRBV6-5 and TRBJ1-5; D is ambiguous. Germline lookup yields CDR1 MNHEY and CDR2 SVGAGI. V dropped 6 bases and J dropped 2 bases, with 14 bases sitting between them. The CDR3 is 15 residues long.